This TCR beta chain comes out of a study of T cell changes during pregnancy in multiple sclerosis (dated by TCRdb to the late 2010s). A note on the overall study: Changes in the T cell repertoire over the course of pregnancy were examined in this study in women with multiple sclerosis.

Library construction relied on the immunoSEQ multiplex PCR assay. The table was pulled from immuneACCESS by TCRdb, which kept in-frame rearrangements only. Such tables lose some clones; where checked, under half of the loss comes from unresolved V genes, and the rest has no known cause. A total of 50,000 to 75,000 clones appear in this sample, about 93% of them only once. The ten largest make up about 2.6% of the sample. This clone was detected once. Which antigen it targets is not known. Base qualities are not at hand, and no much larger clone is one base apart. CDR1 and CDR2, looked up from the germline V gene (reference sequence), are SGHNT and YYREEE. V loses 2 bases, J loses 0 bases, and the germline ends lie 8 bases apart. From the cysteine through the phenylalanine, the CDR3 covers 15 amino acids. Only the CDR3 portion is preserved as DNA: 45 bases, with reading frame beginning at the first base.

This clonotype was obtained from a female donor with multiple sclerosis, enrolled in a pregnancy study. Material: CD8+ T cells from peripheral blood mononuclear cells, obtained in the third trimester of pregnancy. This chain joins TRBV5-4 to TRBJ2-2; the D gene is perhaps TRBD1, from 6 matching bases. In nucleotides, the sequence is TGTGCCAGCAGCTTCGGGACAACGAACACCGGGGAGCTGTTTTTT. Its product reads: CASSFGTTNTGELFF.